This TCR beta chain stems from a study of PD-1 blockade in mismatch repair-deficient tumors (dated by TCRdb to about 2017). In terms of the full investigation: Between September 2013 and September 2016, more than 75 consecutive patients with about a dozen mismatch repair-deficient cancer types, all previously treated and progressing, were enrolled in the trial. Deep sequencing of TCR CDR3 regions was used to track tumor-associated T cell clones in peripheral blood of patients responding to PD-1 blockade. Here is what the overall study found, with its caveats: Tumor-resident clones, often undetectable in blood before treatment, expanded rapidly after pembrolizumab and then contracted, generally before radiologic responses.

Mismatch repair deficiency in every enrolled patient was established by polymerase chain reaction or immunohistochemistry. Three patients who responded to pembrolizumab therapy underwent TCR sequencing. The phase II trial prospectively tested pembrolizumab PD-1 blockade in advanced mismatch repair-deficient cancers regardless of tissue of origin. Peripheral blood T cell samples were gathered serially, both before PD-1 blockade started and at multiple time points afterward. Blood sampling time points were reported as weeks after the first dose of pembrolizumab. Deletion took 0 bases off V and 3 bases off J, with a span of 12 bases between the germline ends. The CDR3, cysteine through phenylalanine, is 15 amino acids long. The retained sequence is limited to the CDR3, 45 bases, with the frame set at the first base. The germline V gene gives CDR1 as SGDLS and CDR2 as YYNGEE. As for this clone: There is no known antigen for this receptor. The record has no base qualities; no much larger clone is one base away.

The library was produced with the immunoSEQ multiplex PCR assay. TCRdb retrieved this table from immuneACCESS and kept in-frame rearrangements only. Not all clones are present; in checked studies, unresolved V genes account for under half, and no reason is known for the remainder. Within this sample are about 100,000 clones, with about 79% of them counted one time only. The leading ten clones occupy roughly 6.3% of the sample. This chain joins TRBV9 to TRBJ2-5; the D gene could be either TRBD1 or TRBD2, each agreeing at 5 bases. This material consisted of peripheral blood, taken around 8 months after starting pembrolizumab. This clonotype originated in an adult with mismatch repair-deficient cancer. The CDR3 has the sequence CASSVGIGGEETQYF. The nucleotides read TGTGCCAGCAGCGTAGGTATTGGGGGTGAAGAGACCCAGTACTTC.